This TCR beta chain is drawn from a study of spatial heterogeneity in lung cancer. The wider study: Patients with untreated early-stage non-small cell lung cancer, numbering around 72, were the donors.

A distinct unique molecular identifier was carried by each TCR cDNA molecule. A single record per CDR3 protein comes from TCRdb applying MiXCR to the 5' RACE reads. In the table there are fewer than 100,000 distinct CDR3 sequences, approximately 20% of which are singletons. Time point specified: blood at routine non-recurrence follow-up after resection. Sequencing covered unsorted whole RNA taken from tumor, nontumor lung or frozen PBMC. The input for sequencing was PBMCs, taken at follow-up. The clonotype was recovered from a male donor with early-stage non-small cell lung cancer.

The CDR3 coding sequence is TGTGCCAGTAGTATTCGACAGGGGGATCAGCCCCAGCATTTT. It is translated as CASSIRQGDQPQHF. The gene calls are TRBV19 and TRBJ1-5, with TRBD1 matching over 9 bases. V shed 3 bases and J 5 bases; nucleotides not matched to a gene: 2. CDR3 size: 14 residues. In germline, CDR1 is LNHDA, CDR2 SQIVND (reference sequence).